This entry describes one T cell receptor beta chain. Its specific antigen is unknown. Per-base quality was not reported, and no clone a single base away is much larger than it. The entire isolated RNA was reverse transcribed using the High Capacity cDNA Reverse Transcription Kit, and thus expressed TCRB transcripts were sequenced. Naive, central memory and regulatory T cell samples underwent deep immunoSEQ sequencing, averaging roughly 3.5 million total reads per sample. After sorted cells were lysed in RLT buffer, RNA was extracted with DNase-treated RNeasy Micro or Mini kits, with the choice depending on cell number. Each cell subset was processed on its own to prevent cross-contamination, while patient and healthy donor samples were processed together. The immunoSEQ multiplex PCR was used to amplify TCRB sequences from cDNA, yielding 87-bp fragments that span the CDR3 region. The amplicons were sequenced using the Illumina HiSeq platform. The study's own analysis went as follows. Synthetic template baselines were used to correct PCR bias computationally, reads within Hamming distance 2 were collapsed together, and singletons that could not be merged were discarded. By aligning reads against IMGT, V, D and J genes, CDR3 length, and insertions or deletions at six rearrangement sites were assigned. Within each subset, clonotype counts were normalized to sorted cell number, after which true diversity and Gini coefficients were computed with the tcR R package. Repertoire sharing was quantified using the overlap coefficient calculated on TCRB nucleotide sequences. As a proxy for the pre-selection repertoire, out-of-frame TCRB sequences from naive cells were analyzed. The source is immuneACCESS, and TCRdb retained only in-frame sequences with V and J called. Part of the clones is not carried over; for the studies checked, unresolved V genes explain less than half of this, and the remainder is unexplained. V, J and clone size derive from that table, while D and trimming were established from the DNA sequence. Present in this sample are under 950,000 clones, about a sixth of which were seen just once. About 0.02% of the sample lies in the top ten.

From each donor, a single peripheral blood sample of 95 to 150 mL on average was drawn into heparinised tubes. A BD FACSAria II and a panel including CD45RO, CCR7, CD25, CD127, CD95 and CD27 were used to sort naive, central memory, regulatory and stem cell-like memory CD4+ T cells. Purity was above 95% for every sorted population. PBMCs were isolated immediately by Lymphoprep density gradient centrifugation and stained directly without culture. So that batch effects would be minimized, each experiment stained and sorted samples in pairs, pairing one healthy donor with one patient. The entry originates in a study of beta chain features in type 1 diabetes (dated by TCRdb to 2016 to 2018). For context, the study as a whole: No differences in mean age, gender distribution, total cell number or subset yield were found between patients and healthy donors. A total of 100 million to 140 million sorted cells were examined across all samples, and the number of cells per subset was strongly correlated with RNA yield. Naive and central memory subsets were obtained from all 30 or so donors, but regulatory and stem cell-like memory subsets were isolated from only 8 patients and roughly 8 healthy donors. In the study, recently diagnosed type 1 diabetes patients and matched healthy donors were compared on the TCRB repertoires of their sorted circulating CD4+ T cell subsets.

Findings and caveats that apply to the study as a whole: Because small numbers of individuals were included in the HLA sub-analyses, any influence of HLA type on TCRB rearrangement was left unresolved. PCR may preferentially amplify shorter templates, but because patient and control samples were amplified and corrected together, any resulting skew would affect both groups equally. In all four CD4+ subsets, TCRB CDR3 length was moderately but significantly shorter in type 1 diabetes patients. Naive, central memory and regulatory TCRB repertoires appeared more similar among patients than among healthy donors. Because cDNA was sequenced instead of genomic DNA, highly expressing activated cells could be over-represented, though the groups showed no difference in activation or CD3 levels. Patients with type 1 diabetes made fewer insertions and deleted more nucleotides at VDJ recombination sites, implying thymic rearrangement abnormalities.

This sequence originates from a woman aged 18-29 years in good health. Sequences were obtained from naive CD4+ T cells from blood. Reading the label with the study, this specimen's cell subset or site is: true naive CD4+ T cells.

CDR3 loop: CASSSFPTYEQFF. The DNA sequence is TGTGCCAGCAGTTCTTTCCCGACTTATGAGCAGTTCTTC. The chain is assembled from TRBV7-2 and TRBJ2-1; the D gene assignment is ambiguous. V was cut back by 6 bases and J by 8 bases, leaving a gap of 14 bases between them. From the germline V gene, CDR1 is SGHTA and CDR2 is FQGNSA. Spanning cysteine to phenylalanine, the CDR3 consists of 13 amino acids. The CDR3 DNA has 39 bases and is translated from base 1.